This TCR beta chain stems from a study of cytomegalovirus exposure and HLA in healthy donors. For the study at large: Earlier sequencing of about 179 million T cells yielded fewer than 140 million unique TCR beta sequences.

Turning to this clone: Its antigen is unknown.

PCR primers comprised 60 Vbeta and 13 Jbeta primers. The repertoire was sequenced with immunoSEQ multiplex PCR; TCRdb's copy has only in-frame clones and lacks some. The profile shows about 130,000 clones, over 75% of them singletons. The CDR3 is 11 residues long. V gave up 9 bases and J gave up 3 bases, with 6 bases separating them. CDR1 and CDR2 from the germline V gene are SNHLY and FYNNEI. Study conclusions and caveats: Analyzed later, most CMV-associated TCR beta chains appeared HLA-restricted. Follow-up analysis later connected one missense variant in DCLRE1C with trimming of TCR beta V- and J-genes.

The origin of this receptor is a man aged 18 to 29 in good health and CMV-seropositive. The chain has TRBV2 and TRBJ2-1; D not resolved. The sample comprised PBMCs. Here the CDR3 DNA reads TGTGCCAGTACGGTCTACAATGAGCAGTTCTTC. This sequence encodes CASTVYNEQFF.